These 17 T cell receptor beta chains came from one sample sequenced in a study of Ad26.COV2.S vaccination and SARS-CoV-2 variants. This table comes from immunoSEQ multiplex PCR, and its TCRdb copy is limited to in-frame clones, with some not included. The repertoire holds 250,000 to 300,000 clones, with approximately 87% as singletons. Treatment defined: over 15 received Ad26.COV2.S at low or high dose, single or two shots; about 5 received placebo; per-sample allocation not given. Collection of the samples took place on day 63 after the first injection of vaccine or placebo. Here the sequenced sample was peripheral blood, taken in a trial of Ad26.COV2.S vaccine versus placebo. The receptors were sampled from a person aged 18-65 years who received the Ad26.COV2.S COVID-19 vaccine or a placebo.

This clone was recorded many times. This sequence joins TRBV7-3 and TRBJ2-3; D remains ambiguous. V was clipped by 6 bases and J by 0 bases, with 13 bases between them. Per germline, CDR1 SGHTA and CDR2 FQGTGA. The CDR3 has 15 residues. CDR3 region: CASRYGSRSTDTQYF. CDR3 DNA sequence: TGTGCCAGCAGGTACGGGTCTAGAAGCACAGATACGCAGTATTTT.

V usage is TRBV7-9 and J usage is TRBJ1-2; D gene unclear. The germline CDR1 and CDR2 sequences are SEHNR and FQNEAQ (reference sequence). The CDR3 sequence is 16 residues long. Trimming took 1 base from V and 1 from J, leaving 13 bases between them. CDR3 in DNA: TGTGCCAGCAGCTTAGTGGTAGGAGGGCATAACTATGGCTACACCTTC. Its protein is CASSLVVGGHNYGYTF.

Worth noting for this clone: In the same sample, other DNA sequences code for this CDR3. The chain combines TRBV20-1 with TRBJ1-1; D not certain. Trimming took 3 bases from V and 1 from J, leaving 3 bases between them. From germline, CDR1 is DFQATT and CDR2 SNEGSKA (reference sequence). The CDR3 spans 11 residues. Written as DNA, the CDR3 is TGCAGTGCTAGGGAGAACACTGAAGCTTTCTTT. It translates to CSARENTEAFF.

The rearrangement joins TRBV27 to TRBJ2-3; perhaps TRBD1 as D (6 bases). The germline V gene encodes CDR1 MNHEY and CDR2 SMNVEV (reference sequence). V lost 5 bases to trimming and J lost 2 bases, with 14 bases between them. The CDR3 contains 15 residues. The CDR3 sequence is CASSRTEWHTDTQYF. The CDR3 nucleotides are TGTGCCAGCAGTCGGACAGAATGGCACACAGATACGCAGTATTTT.

The chain joins TRBV19 to TRBJ1-5; no clear D gene. V lost 2 bases and J lost 4, with 9 bases in between. CDR3 length equals 14 residues. The germline CDR1 and CDR2 sequences are LNHDA and SQIVND (reference sequence). The CDR3 is CASSISGGNQPQHF. Written as DNA, the CDR3 is TGTGCCAGTAGTATATCGGGAGGGAATCAGCCCCAGCATTTT.

The chain combines TRBV29-1 with TRBJ2-3; 7 positions agree with TRBD2. This CDR3 spans 15 amino acids. Germline values: CDR1 SQVTM, CDR2 ANQGSEA. Trimming cost V 7 bases and J 3 bases; bases outside gene matches: 13. CDR3 in amino acids: CSAVGAAGKTDTQYF. Written as DNA, the CDR3 is TGCAGCGCCGTCGGGGCAGCGGGGAAGACAGATACGCAGTATTTT.

This sequence joins TRBV19 and TRBJ2-1; D is unclear. CDR1 LNHDA and CDR2 SQIVND come from the germline V gene (reference sequence). This CDR3 contains 12 residues. V was clipped by 5 bases and J by 9 bases, with 11 bases between them. The CDR3 is CASSVQLGEQFF. The CDR3 coding sequence is TGTGCCAGTAGTGTCCAATTAGGTGAGCAGTTCTTC.

The V gene is TRBV25-1, the J gene TRBJ1-1, with 7 positions matching TRBD1. This CDR3 has 16 amino acids. The germline CDR1 and CDR2 sequences are MGHDK and SYGVNS. The ends lost 2 bases at V and 1 base at J; junction bases unmatched: 7. The CDR3 loop reads CASSELQGVGNTEAFF. The CDR3 nucleotides are TGTGCCAGCAGTGAACTTCAGGGGGTGGGGAACACTGAAGCTTTCTTT.

The CDR3 loop reads CASSPTLGVAEAFF. The CDR3, as DNA: TGTGCCAGCAGCCCCACTCTTGGGGTCGCTGAAGCTTTCTTT. This chain uses TRBV13 with TRBJ1-1; no clear D. V gave up 5 bases and J gave up 6 bases, with 16 bases separating them. Germline CDR1 is PRHDT and CDR2 is FYEKMQ (reference sequence). The CDR3 has 14 residues. Complete variable domain (other parts from reference TRBV13 and TRBJ1-1): AAGVIQSPRHLIKEKRETATLKCYPIPRHDTVYWYQQGPGQDPQFLISFYEKMQSDKGSIPDRFSAQQFSDYHSELNMSSLELGDSALYFCASSPTLGVAEAFFGQGTRLTVV.

The chain recombines TRBV4-2 with TRBJ2-3, with 9 bases that match TRBD2. Germline loops: CDR1 LGHNA, CDR2 YNFKEQ. The CDR3 length is 18 residues. The trim removed 3 bases at V and 5 bases at J, leaving 15 bases unmatched. For the CDR3, the DNA is TGTGCCAGCAGCCAGGGACTGGCGGGGGGGCCAAATAGAGATACGCAGTATTTT. This sequence encodes CASSQGLAGGPNRDTQYF.

This clone has only one observation. The J gene is TRBJ2-3, the V gene TRBV5-8; D tentatively fits TRBD1 or TRBD2 (5 bases each). Trimming cost V 1 base and J 5 bases, with 11 bases left between them. The length of the CDR3 is 14 residues. Germline V lookup: CDR1 SGHTS, CDR2 YDEGEE. CDR3 loop: CASSLRGDKDTQYF. CDR3 DNA sequence: TGTGCCAGCAGCTTGCGAGGGGATAAAGATACGCAGTATTTT.

The chain carries TRBV6-1 and TRBJ1-1; no clear D gene. Germline CDR1 is MNHNS and CDR2 is SASEGT. Trimming pared 2 bases from V and 2 bases from J, leaving 9 bases between. The CDR3 is 14 residues long. The CDR3 is CASSETGTNTEAFF. Here the CDR3 DNA reads TGTGCCAGCAGTGAAACGGGAACCAACACTGAAGCTTTCTTT.

The genes are TRBV4-2 and TRBJ2-1, with D perhaps given as TRBD1 or TRBD2 (5 bases each). Germline CDR1 reads LGHNA; CDR2 reads YNFKEQ. This CDR3 comprises 17 residues. V was trimmed by 4 bases and J by 7 bases, leaving 23 bases between them. CDR3 sequence reads: CASSPKLGTGYWNEQFF. The CDR3 DNA reads TGTGCCAGCAGCCCCAAGTTAGGGACGGGGTACTGGAATGAGCAGTTCTTC.

The chain employs TRBV19 and TRBJ1-1; the D is unclear. In germline, CDR1 is LNHDA, CDR2 SQIVND (reference sequence). V gave up 4 bases and J gave up 0 bases, with 15 bases separating them. The CDR3 has 16 amino acids. As DNA, the CDR3 is TGTGCCAGTAGTAACTCGGTGCTTATGGTGAACACTGAAGCTTTCTTT. Translation gives CASSNSVLMVNTEAFF.

This clone was observed a single time. This chain connects TRBV6-5 to TRBJ1-1; 7 bases line up with TRBD1. The CDR3 consists of 15 residues. With V trimmed by 7 bases and J by 0 bases, 8 bases remained unmatched. Germline V gene sequence: CDR1 MNHEY, CDR2 SVGAGI. This CDR3 reads CASNPGTALNTEAFF. CDR3 sequence (DNA): TGTGCCAGCAACCCCGGGACAGCGCTGAACACTGAAGCTTTCTTT.

The V gene is TRBV18, the J gene TRBJ1-5; D remains unclear. The ends were cut back, 2 bases at V and 4 bases at J, with 12 bases in the middle. The CDR3 runs 15 residues. Germline assignment: CDR1 KGHSH and CDR2 LQKENI. CDR3 in DNA: TGTGCCAGCTCACCAAACCAGATGGGGAATCAGCCCCAGCATTTT. Amino acid sequence: CASSPNQMGNQPQHF.

The chain joins TRBV29-1 to TRBJ2-4; the match to TRBD1 covers 8 bases. The CDR3 is 14 amino acids. V lost 6 bases, J lost 0 bases, and 4 bases stayed unmatched. CDR1 and CDR2 from the germline V gene are SQVTM and ANQGSEA. The CDR3 here is CSVTGVLAKNIQYF. CDR3 in DNA: TGCAGCGTGACAGGGGTGCTAGCCAAAAACATTCAGTACTTC.